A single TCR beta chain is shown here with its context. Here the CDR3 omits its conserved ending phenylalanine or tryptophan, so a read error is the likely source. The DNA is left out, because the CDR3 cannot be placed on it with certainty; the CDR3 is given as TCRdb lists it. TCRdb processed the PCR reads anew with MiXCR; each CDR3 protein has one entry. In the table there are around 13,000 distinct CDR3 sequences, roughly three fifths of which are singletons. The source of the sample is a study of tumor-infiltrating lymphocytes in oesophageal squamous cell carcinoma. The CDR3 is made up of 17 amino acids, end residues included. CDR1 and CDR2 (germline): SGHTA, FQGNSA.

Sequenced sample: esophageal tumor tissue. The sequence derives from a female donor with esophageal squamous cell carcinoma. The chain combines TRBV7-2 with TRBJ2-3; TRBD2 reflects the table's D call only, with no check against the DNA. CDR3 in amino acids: CVSSVTSGVNNEQYFGP.